The next 5 T cell receptor beta chains were all read from a single sample in a study of long-term antiretroviral therapy in people with HIV. Sequencing used immunoSEQ v3.0 at survey level. Assay: immunoSEQ multiplex PCR; the TCRdb copy retains only in-frame clones and omits some. The sample lists about 39,000 clones, over 75% occurring once. This sample comprised unsorted PBMCs, obtained 0.6 years after starting antiretroviral therapy. The receptor source for this set is a man aged 18 to 30 with HIV.

This clone has more than one count but fewer than ten. The chain is built from TRBV19 and TRBJ2-1; no clear D gene. Germline loops: CDR1 LNHDA, CDR2 SQIVND (reference sequence). The V end was cut by 11 bases, the J end by 8 bases, with 10 bases between. There are 10 residues in the CDR3. CDR3 nucleotide sequence: TGTGCCGGGAATGGGGATGAGCAGTTCTTC. Protein product: CAGNGDEQFF.

The V gene is TRBV29-1, the J gene TRBJ2-1, with D hard to call. Germline V gene data show CDR1 as SQVTM and CDR2 as ANQGSEA. V lost 4 bases, J lost 7 bases, and 20 bases lay in between. This CDR3 spans 15 amino acids. The CDR3 nucleotides are TGCAGCGTTGCTGGTTGGGAAAGGGATAGGAATGAGCAGTTCTTC. This gives the protein CSVAGWERDRNEQFF.

The chain is built from TRBV28 and TRBJ1-3; D unresolved. Germline V CDR1 and CDR2: MDHEN, SYDVKM. There are 15 residues in the CDR3. V was shortened by 3 bases and J by 0 bases, with 9 bases between the two germline ends. The CDR3 sequence: CASSFRYYSGNTIYF. CDR3 DNA sequence: TGTGCCAGCAGTTTTCGGTACTACTCTGGAAACACCATATATTTT.

The gene calls are TRBV14 and TRBJ1-2; 10 bases align to TRBD1. The length of the CDR3 is 15 residues. The V segment lost 1 base and the J segment 8 bases; nucleotides outside the gene matches: 7. The germline V gene encodes CDR1 SGHDN and CDR2 FVKESK. CDR3: CASSQVPGQGTGYTF. The CDR3 DNA reads TGTGCCAGCAGCCAAGTGCCGGGACAGGGGACCGGCTACACCTTC.

The chain employs TRBV27 and TRBJ2-5; 9 bases are a match to TRBD2. This CDR3 region has 14 residues. Germline-derived CDR1 and CDR2 are MNHEY and SMNVEV (reference sequence). V shed 6 bases and J 6 bases; nucleotides not matched to a gene: 8. CDR3 coding DNA: TGTGCCAGCAGCCCGACGGCGGGGGGGAAGACCCAGTACTTC. This sequence encodes CASSPTAGGKTQYF.